The clone carrying this TCR beta chain was picked up a small number of times. The antigen remains unidentified. The sample originates from a study of post-analysis software for immune sequencing data. Study at large: Several disease courses (relapsing-remitting, secondary progressive and progressive-relapsing) of multiple sclerosis were included. Overall study findings and caveats: Five or six TRBV segments, TRBV5-6, TRBV5-1 and TRBV20-1 among them, were found more frequent in patients than controls. Versus controls, multiple sclerosis patients showed significantly lower diversity (normalized Chao1). Pronounced co-clustering by F measure was evident among identically batched samples.

CDR1 and CDR2 (germline): SGHAT, FQNNGV. V was cut by 3 bases and J by 4 bases, with 9 bases left in between. The CDR3 sequence is 13 residues long. cDNA libraries for TCR beta contained unique molecular identifiers. Input of about 0.9 to 10 million T cells yielded 450,000 to 550,000 cDNA molecules. TCRdb re-analysed the PCR reads in MiXCR, keeping a single row per CDR3 protein. In the table there are roughly 400,000 distinct CDR3 sequences, about 39% of which are singletons. Sequenced sample: blood. The gene calls are TRBV11-2 and TRBJ1-2; possibly TRBD1 for D (6 bases). The TCR was taken from a girl aged 2 to 10 with multiple sclerosis. The CDR3 is CASSFSGVYGYTF. DNA of the CDR3: TGTGCCAGCAGCTTTTCAGGGGTCTATGGCTACACCTTC.